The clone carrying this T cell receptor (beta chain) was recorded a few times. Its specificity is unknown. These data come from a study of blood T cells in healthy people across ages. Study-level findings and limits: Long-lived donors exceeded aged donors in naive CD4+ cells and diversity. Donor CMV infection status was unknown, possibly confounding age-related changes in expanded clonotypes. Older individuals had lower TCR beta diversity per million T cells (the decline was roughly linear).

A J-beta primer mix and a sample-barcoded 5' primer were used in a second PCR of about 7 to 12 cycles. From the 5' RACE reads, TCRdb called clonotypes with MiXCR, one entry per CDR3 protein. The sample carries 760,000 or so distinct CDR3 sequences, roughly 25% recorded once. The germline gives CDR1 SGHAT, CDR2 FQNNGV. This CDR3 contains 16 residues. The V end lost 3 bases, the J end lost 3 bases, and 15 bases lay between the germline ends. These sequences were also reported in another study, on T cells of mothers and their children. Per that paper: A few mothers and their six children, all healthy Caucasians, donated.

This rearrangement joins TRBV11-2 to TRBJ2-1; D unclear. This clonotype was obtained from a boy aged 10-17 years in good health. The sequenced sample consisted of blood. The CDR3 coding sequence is TGTGCCAGCAGCTTTCCGAAAGGGCCGTACTACAATGAGCAGTTCTTC. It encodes CASSFPKGPYYNEQFF.